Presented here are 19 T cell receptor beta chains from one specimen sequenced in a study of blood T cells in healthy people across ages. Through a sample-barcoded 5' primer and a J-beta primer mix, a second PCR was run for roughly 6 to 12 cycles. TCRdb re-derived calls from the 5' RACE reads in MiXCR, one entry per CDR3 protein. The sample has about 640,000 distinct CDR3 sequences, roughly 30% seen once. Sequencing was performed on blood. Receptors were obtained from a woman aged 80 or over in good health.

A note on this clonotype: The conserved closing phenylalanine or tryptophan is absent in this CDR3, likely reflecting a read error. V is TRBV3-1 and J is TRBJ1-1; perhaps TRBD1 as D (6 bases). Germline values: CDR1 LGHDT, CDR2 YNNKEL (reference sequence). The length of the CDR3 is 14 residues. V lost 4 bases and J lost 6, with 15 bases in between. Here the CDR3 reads CASSRKGTKAEAFC. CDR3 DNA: TGTGCCAGCAGCCGAAAAGGGACAAAAGCTGAAGCTTTCTGT.

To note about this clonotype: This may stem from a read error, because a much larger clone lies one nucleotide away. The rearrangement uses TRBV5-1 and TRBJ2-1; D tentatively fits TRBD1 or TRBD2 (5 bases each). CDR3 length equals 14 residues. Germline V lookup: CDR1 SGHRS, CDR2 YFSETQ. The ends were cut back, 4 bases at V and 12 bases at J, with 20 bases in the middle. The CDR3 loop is CASSPPGPGGRQFF. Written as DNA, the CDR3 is TGCGCCAGCAGCCCTCCGGGACCGGGTGGGAGGCAGTTCTTC.

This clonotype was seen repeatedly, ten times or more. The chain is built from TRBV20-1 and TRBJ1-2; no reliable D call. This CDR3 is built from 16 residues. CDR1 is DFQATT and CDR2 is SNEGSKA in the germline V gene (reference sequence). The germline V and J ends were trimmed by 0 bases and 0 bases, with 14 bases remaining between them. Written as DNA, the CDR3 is TGCAGTGCTAGAGATATTGCGGTGATAGCTAACTATGGCTACACCTTC. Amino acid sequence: CSARDIAVIANYGYTF.

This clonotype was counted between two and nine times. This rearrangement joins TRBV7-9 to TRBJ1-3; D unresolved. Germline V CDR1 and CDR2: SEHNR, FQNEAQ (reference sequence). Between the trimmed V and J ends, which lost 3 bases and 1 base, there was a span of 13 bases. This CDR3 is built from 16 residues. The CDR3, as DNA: TGTGCCAGCAGCTTCTTGTCGGGCACATCTGGAAACACCATATATTTT. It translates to CASSFLSGTSGNTIYF.

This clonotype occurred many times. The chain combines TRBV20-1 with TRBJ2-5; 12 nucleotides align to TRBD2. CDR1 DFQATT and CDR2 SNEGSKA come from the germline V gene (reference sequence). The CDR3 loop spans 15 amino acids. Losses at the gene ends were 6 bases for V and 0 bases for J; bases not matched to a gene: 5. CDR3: CSALLAGGYQETQYF. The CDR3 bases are TGCAGTGCACTTCTAGCGGGGGGGTACCAAGAGACCCAGTACTTC.

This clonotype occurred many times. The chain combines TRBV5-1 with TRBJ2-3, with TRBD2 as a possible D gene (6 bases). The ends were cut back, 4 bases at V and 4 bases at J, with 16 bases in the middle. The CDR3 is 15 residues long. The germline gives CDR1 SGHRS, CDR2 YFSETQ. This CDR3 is CASSGLGREADTQYF. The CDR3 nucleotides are TGCGCCAGCAGCGGACTGGGCAGGGAGGCAGATACGCAGTATTTT.

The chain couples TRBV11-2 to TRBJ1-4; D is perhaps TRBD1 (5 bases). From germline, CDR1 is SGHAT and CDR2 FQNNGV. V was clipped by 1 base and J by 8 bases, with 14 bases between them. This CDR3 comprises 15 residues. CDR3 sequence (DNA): TGTGCCAGCAGCTTAGGGGGGACGGCAAGCGAAAAACTGTTTTTT. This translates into CASSLGGTASEKLFF. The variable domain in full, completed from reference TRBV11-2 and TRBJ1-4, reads EAGVAQSPRYKIIEKRQSVAFWCNPISGHATLYWYQQILGQGPKLLIQFQNNGVVDDSQLPKDRFSAERLKGVDSTLKIQPAKLEDSAVYLCASSLGGTASEKLFFGSGTQLSVL.

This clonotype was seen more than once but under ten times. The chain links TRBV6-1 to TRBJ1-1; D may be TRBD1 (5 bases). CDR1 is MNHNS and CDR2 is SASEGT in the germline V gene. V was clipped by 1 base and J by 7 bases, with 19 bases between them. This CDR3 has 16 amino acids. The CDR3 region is CASSEGPLDRGYEAFF. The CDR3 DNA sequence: TGTGCCAGCAGTGAAGGACCCCTCGACAGAGGCTATGAAGCTTTCTTT.

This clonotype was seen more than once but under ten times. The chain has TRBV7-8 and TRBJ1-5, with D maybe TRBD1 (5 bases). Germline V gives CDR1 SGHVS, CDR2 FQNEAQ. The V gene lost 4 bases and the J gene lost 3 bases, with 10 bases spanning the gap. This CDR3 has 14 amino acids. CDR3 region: CASSSHRINQPQHF. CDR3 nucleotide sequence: TGTGCCAGCAGCTCCCACAGGATCAATCAGCCCCAGCATTTT.

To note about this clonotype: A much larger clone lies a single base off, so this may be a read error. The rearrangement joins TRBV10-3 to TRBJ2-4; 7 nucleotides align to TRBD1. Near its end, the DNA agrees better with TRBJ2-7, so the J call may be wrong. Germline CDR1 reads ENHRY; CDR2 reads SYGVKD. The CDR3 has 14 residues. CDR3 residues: CATKKDRDIGEQYF. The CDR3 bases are TGTGCCACCAAAAAAGACAGGGATATTGGCGAGCAGTACTTC.

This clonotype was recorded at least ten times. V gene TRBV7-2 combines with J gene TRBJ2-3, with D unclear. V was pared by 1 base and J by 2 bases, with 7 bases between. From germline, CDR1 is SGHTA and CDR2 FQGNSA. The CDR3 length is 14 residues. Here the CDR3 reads CASSLEAYTDTQYF. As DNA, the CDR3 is TGTGCCAGCAGCTTAGAAGCGTACACAGATACGCAGTATTTT.

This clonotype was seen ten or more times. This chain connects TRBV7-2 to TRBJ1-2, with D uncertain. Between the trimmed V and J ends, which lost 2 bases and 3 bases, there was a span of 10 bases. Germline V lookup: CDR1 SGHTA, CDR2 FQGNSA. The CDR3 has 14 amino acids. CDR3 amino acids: CASSLYGNDYGYTF. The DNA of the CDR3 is TGTGCCAGCAGCTTATACGGGAATGACTATGGCTACACCTTC.

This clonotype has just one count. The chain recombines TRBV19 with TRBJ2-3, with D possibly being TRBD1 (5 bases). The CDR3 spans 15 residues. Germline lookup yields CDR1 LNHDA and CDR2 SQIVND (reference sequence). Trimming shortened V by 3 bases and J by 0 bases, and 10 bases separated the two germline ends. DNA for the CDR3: TGTGCCAGTAGTATTATAGGGGCGAGCACAGATACGCAGTATTTT. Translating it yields CASSIIGASTDTQYF.

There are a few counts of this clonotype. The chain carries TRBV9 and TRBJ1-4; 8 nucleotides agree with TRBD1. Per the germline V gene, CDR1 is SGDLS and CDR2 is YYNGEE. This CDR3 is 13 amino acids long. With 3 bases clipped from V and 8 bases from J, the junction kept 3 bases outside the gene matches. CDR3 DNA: TGTGCCAGCAGCGGATACAGGGGGGAAAAACTGTTTTTT. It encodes CASSGYRGEKLFF.

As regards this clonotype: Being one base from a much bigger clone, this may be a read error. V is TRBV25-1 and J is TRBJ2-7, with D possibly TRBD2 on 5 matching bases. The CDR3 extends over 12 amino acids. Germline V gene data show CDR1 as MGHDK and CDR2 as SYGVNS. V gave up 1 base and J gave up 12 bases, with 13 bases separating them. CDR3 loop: CASSESEQRVYF. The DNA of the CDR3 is TGTGCCAGCAGTGAATCAGAACAGAGGGTGTACTTC.

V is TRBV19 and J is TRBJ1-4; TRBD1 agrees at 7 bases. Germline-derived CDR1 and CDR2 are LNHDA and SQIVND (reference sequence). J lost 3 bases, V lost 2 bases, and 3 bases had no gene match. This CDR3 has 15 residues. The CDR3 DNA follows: TGTGCCAGTAGTATAACGGGACAGCCTAATGAAAAACTGTTTTTT. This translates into CASSITGQPNEKLFF.

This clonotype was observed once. The CDR3 sequence is CASSQAGGTGYGYTF. The CDR3 DNA reads as TGTGCCAGCAGCCAAGCGGGCGGGACAGGCTATGGCTACACCTTC. The V gene is TRBV3-1, the J gene TRBJ1-2, with 8 bases matching TRBD1. CDR3 size: 15 residues. J lost 4 bases, V lost 1 base, and 5 bases had no gene match. Germline lookup yields CDR1 LGHDT and CDR2 YNNKEL (reference sequence).

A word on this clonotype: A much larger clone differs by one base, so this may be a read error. The CDR3 region has the DNA TGTGCCTGCAGCTTTCTTCGCGGCACAGATACGCAGTATTTT. As protein: CACSFLRGTDTQYF. The rearrangement joins TRBV7-2 to TRBJ2-3, with D hard to call. CDR1 is SGHTA and CDR2 is FQGNSA in the germline V gene. The CDR3 is 14 amino acids.

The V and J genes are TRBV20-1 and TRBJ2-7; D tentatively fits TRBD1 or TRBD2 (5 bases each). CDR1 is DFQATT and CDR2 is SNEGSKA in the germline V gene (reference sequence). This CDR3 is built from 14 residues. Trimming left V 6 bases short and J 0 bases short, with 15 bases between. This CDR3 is CSARRDGASYEQYF. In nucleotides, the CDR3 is TGCAGTGCCAGACGGGACGGCGCCTCCTACGAGCAGTACTTC.